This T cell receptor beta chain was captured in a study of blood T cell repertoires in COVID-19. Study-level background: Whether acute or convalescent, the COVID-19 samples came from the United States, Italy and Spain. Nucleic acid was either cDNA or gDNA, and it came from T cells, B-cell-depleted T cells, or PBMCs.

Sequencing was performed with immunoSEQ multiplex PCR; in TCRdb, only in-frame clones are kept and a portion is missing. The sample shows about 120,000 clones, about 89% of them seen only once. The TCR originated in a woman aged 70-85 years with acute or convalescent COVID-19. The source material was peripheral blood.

The DNA of the CDR3 is TGTGCCAGCACGGGCGGGGGGCTTCGCTACAATGAGCAGTTCTTC. It is translated as CASTGGGLRYNEQFF. The V gene is TRBV2, the J gene TRBJ2-1, with TRBD2 matching over 8 bases. The CDR3 is 15 residues long. The germline V gene has CDR1 SNHLY and CDR2 FYNNEI. Trimming removed 7 bases from V and 3 bases from J; junction bases left unmatched: 8.